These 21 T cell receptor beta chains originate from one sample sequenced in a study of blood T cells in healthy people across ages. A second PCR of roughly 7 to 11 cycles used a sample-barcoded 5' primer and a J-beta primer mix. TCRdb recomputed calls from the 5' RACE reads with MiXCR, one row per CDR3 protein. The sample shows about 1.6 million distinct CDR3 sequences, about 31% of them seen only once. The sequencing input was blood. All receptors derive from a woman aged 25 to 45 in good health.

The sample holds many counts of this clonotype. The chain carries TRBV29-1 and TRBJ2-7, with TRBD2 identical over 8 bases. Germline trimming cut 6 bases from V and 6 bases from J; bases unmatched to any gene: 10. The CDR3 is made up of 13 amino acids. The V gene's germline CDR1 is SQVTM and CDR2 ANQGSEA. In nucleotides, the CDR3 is TGCAGCGTACGTCGGGGACTAGTTAGCGAGCAGTACTTC. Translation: CSVRRGLVSEQYF.

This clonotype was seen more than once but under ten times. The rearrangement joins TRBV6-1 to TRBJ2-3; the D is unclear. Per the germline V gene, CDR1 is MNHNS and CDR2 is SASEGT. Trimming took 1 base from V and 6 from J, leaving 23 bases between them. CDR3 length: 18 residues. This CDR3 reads CASSEELARTALRDTQYF. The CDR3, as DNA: TGTGCCAGCAGTGAAGAGTTGGCCAGGACGGCTCTCAGGGATACGCAGTATTTT.

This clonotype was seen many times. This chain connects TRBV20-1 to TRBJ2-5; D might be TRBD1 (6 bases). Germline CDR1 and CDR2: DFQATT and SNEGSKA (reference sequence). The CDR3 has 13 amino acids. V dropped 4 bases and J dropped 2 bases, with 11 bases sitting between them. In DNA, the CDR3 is TGCAGTGCTACCAACAGGGTTCAAGAGACCCAGTACTTC. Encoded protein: CSATNRVQETQYF.

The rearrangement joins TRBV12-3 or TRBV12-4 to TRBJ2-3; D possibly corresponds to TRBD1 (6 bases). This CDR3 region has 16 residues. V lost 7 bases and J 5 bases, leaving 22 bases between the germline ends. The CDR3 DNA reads TGTGCCAGCAATACACTACAGGGTACGGGGCAAGATACGCAGTATTTT. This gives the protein CASNTLQGTGQDTQYF.

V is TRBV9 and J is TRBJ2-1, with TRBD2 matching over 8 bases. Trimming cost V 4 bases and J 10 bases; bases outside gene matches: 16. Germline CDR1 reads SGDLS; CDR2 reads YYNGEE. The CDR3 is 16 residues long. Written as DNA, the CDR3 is TGTGCCAGCAGCTCCAGTCCGGGACTAGTGTCCACCGAGCAGTTCTTC. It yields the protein CASSSSPGLVSTEQFF. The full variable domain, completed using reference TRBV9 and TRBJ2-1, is DSGVTQTPKHLITATGQRVTLRCSPRSGDLSVYWYQQSLDQGLQFLIQYYNGEERAKGNILERFSAQQFPDLHSELNLSSLELGDSALYFCASSSSPGLVSTEQFFGPGTRLTVL.

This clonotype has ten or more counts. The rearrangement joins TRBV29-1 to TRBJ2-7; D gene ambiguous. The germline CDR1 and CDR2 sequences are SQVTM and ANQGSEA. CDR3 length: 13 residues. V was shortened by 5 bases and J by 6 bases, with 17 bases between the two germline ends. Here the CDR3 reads CSVIGRLGFEQYF. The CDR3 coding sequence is TGCAGCGTTATTGGGCGATTGGGGTTCGAGCAGTACTTC.

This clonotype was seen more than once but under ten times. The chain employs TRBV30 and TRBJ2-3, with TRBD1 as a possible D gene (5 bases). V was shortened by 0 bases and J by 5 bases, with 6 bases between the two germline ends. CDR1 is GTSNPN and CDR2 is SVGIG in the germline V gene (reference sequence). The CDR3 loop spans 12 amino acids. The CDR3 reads CAWSVQGDTQYF. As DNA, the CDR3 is TGTGCCTGGAGTGTGCAGGGAGATACGCAGTATTTT.

CDR3 DNA sequence: TGTGCCAGCAGCTTGCGGCGTAACTCTGGGGCCAACGTCCTGACTTTC. Translated: CASSLRRNSGANVLTF. The J gene is TRBJ2-6, the V gene TRBV5-6, with D uncertain. CDR1 and CDR2 (germline): SGHDT, YYEEEE. Trimming pared 1 base from V and 0 bases from J, leaving 8 bases between. This CDR3 comprises 16 residues.

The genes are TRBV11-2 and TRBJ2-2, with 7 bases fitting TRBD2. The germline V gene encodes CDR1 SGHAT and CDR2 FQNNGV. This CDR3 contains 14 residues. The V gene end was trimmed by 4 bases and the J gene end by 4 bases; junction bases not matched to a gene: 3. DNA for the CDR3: TGTGCCAGCAGCTGGACTAGGAGCACCGGGGAGCTGTTTTTT. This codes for CASSWTRSTGELFF.

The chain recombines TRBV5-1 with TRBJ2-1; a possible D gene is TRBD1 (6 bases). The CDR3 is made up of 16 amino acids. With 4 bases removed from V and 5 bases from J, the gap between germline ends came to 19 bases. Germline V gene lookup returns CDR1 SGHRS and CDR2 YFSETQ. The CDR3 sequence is CASSARTVHTNNEQFF. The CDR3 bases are TGCGCCAGCAGCGCAAGGACAGTTCATACCAACAATGAGCAGTTCTTC.

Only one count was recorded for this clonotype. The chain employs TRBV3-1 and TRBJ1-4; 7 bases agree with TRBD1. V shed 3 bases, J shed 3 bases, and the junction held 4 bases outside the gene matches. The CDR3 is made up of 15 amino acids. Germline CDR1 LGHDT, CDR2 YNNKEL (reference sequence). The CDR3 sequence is CASSHIQGSNEKLFF. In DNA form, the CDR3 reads TGTGCCAGCAGCCATATACAGGGGTCTAATGAAAAACTGTTTTTT.

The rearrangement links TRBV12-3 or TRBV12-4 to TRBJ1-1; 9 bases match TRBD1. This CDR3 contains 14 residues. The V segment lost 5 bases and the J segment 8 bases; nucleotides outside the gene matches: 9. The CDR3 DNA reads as TGTGCCAGCAGTCCAGACAGGGGGGTGCGCGAAGCTTTCTTT. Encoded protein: CASSPDRGVREAFF.

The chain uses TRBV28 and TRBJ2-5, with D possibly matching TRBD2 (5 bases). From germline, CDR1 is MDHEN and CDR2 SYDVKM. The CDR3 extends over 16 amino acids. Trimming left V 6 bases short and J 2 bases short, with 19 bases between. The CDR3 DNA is TGTGCCAGCAGCTCTTACCGGGAATGGGAGCAAGAGACCCAGTACTTC. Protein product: CASSSYREWEQETQYF.

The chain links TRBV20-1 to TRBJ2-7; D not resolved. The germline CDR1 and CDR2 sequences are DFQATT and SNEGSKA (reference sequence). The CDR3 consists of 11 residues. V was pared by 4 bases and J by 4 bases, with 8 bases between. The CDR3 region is CSANDLYEQYF. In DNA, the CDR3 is TGCAGTGCTAATGACTTGTACGAGCAGTACTTC.

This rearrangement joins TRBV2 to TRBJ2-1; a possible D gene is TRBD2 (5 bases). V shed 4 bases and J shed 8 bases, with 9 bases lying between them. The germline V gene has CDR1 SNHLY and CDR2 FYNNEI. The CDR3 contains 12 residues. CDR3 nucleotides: TGTGCCAGCAGTGGGACTCGGTATGAGCAGTTCTTC. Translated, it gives CASSGTRYEQFF.

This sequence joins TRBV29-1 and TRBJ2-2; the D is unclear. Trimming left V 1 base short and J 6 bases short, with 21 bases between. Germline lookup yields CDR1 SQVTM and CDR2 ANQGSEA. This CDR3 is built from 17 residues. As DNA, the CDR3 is TGCAGCGTTGAAGGTTTTGAGCCCAGTCGAGTCCCCGGGGAGCTGTTTTTT. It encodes CSVEGFEPSRVPGELFF.

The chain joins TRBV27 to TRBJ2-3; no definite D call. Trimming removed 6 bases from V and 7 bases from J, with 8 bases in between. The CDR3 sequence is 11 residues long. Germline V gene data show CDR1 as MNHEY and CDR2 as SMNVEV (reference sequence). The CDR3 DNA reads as TGTGCCAGCAGCTATCTTCATACGCAGTATTTT. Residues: CASSYLHTQYF.

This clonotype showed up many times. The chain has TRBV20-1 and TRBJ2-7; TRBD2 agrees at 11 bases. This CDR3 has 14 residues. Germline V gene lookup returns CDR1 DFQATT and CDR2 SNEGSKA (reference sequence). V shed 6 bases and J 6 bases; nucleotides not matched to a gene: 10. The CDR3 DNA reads TGCAGTGCCCCGGGACTAGCGGACCACAGCGAGCAGTACTTC. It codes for CSAPGLADHSEQYF.

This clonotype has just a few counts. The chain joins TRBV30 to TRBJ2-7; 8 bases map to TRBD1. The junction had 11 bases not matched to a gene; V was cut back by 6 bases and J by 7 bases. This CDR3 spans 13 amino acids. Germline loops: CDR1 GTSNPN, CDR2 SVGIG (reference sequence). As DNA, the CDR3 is TGTGCCTGTTACGGACAGGGCTTGAGGGAGCAGTACTTC. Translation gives CACYGQGLREQYF.

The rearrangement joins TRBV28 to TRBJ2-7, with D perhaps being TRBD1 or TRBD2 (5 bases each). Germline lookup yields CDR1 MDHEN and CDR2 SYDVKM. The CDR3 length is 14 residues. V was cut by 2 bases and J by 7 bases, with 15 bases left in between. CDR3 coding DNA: TGTGCCAGCAGTTTACTGGCAGGGTCGGGGGAGCAGTACTTC. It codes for CASSLLAGSGEQYF.

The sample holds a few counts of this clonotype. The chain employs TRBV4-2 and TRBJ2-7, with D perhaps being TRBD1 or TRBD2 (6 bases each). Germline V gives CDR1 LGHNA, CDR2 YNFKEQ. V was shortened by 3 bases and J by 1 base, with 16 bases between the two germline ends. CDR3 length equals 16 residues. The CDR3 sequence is CASSQGLTGLSYEQYF. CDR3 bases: TGTGCCAGCAGCCAGGGTCTGACAGGACTATCCTACGAGCAGTACTTC.